The clone carrying this T cell receptor (beta chain) has a handful of counts. Its antigen is still unknown. Regarding time point: new active TB diagnosis, blood taken before or within 7 days of starting treatment. Tuberculosis was confirmed by positive sputum smear and/or M. tuberculosis culture. This entry comes from a study of T cells in tuberculosis. Notes on the study in general: A GMM-specific repertoire classifier reached approximately 90% accuracy, AUROC 0.90.

Only in-frame clones appear in the TCRdb table, and some are missing; sequencing was by immunoSEQ multiplex PCR. Counted here are roughly 30,000 clones, about 83% occurring once; the ten biggest clones make up 4% to 6.5%. The CDR3 loop spans 18 amino acids. The sequence came from an adult with tuberculosis. Here the sequenced sample was PBMCs, taken at tuberculosis diagnosis. The chain has TRBV21-1 and TRBJ2-2; the table's D call, TRBD2, has no DNA check behind it. TRBV21-1 is flagged as a pseudogene. DNA for the CDR3: TGTGCCAGCAGCAAAGAGGGCCTAGCGGGGGGTTGGTCCGGGGAGCTGTTTTTT. The encoded protein is CASSKEGLAGGWSGELFF.